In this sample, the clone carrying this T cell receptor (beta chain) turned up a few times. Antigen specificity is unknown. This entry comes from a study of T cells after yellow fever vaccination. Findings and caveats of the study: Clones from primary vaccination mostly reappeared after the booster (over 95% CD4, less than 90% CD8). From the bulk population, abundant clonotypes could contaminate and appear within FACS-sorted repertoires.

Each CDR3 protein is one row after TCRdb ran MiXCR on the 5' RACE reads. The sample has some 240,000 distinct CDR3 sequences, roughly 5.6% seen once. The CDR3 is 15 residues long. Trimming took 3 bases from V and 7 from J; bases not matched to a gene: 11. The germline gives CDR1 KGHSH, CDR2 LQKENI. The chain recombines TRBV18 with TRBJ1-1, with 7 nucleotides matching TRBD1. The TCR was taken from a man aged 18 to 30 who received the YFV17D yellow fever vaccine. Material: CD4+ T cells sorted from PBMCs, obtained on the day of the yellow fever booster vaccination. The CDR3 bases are TGTGCCAGCTCACCCTCTGGAGGGGGCTCTGGTGAAGCTTTCTTT. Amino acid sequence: CASSPSGGGSGEAFF.